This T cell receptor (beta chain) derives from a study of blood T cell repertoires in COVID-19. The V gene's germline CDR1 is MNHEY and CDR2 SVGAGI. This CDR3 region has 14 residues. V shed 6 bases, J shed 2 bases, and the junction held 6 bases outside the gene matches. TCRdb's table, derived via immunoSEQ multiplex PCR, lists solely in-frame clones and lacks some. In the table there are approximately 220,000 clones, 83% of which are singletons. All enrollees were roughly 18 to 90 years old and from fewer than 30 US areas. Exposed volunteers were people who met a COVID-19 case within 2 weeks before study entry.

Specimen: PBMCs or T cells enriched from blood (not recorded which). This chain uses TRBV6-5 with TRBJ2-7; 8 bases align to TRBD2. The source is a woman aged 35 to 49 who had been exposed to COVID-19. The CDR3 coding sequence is TGTGCCAGCAGCAGCGGGGGTTTCACCTACGAGCAGTACTTC. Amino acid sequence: CASSSGGFTYEQYF.